This entry lists 6 T cell receptor beta chains sequenced from one sample in a study of shared clonotypes between healthy human individuals. Using immunoSEQ multiplex PCR, the repertoire was profiled, and TCRdb retains in-frame clones only, with some absent. The sample contains some 2,500,000 clones, 85% to 95% of which appear only once. The sequencing input was naive CD4+ T cells from PBMCs. Noted subset: CD45RA+ positively selected. The receptors derive from a man younger than 35 in good health. Some clones in this sample may be carry-over from other donors' samples.

This sequence joins TRBV6-1 and TRBJ2-4, with 7 bases lining up with TRBD2. Germline V gene data show CDR1 as MNHNS and CDR2 as SASEGT. This CDR3 comprises 19 residues. After removal of 2 bases from V and 0 bases from J, the junction contained 13 bases not matched to a gene. This CDR3 reads CASSERGSGTPGAKNIQYF. CDR3 bases: TGTGCCAGCAGTGAACGGGGGAGCGGGACCCCGGGAGCCAAAAACATTCAGTACTTC.

This sequence joins TRBV15 and TRBJ1-5, with 7 bases identical to TRBD1. The CDR3 consists of 16 residues. The germline CDR1 and CDR2 sequences are LNHNV and YYDKDF (reference sequence). The J segment lost 3 bases and the V segment lost 5 bases, leaving 10 bases of the junction unmatched. This CDR3 reads CATSGNPGQLNQPQHF. In nucleotides, the CDR3 is TGTGCCACCAGCGGAAATCCGGGACAGCTCAATCAGCCCCAGCATTTT.

This rearrangement joins TRBV18 to TRBJ1-5, with no clear D. V was cut by 4 bases and J by 7 bases, with 11 bases left in between. This CDR3 contains 13 residues. Germline CDR1 and CDR2: KGHSH and LQKENI. CDR3 sequence (DNA): TGTGCCAGCTCACACGATCAAGGACAGCCCCAGCATTTT. Its translation: CASSHDQGQPQHF.

This chain connects TRBV9 to TRBJ2-1; possibly TRBD2 for D (6 bases). CDR1 and CDR2 from the germline V gene are SGDLS and YYNGEE. The CDR3 extends over 15 amino acids. Trimming took 3 bases from V and 5 from J, leaving 15 bases between them. The chain's CDR3 is CASSARLASDNEQFF. Written as DNA, the CDR3 is TGTGCCAGCAGCGCCCGGCTAGCGAGCGACAATGAGCAGTTCTTC.

V and J are TRBV6-6 and TRBJ2-5, with D possibly TRBD2 on 6 matching bases. From germline, CDR1 is MNHNY and CDR2 SVGAGI (reference sequence). The CDR3 contains 14 residues. V lost 5 bases and J lost 5, with 15 bases in between. The CDR3 loop is CASSRDLGKETQYF. The CDR3 DNA follows: TGTGCCAGCAGTCGGGACTTAGGGAAGGAGACCCAGTACTTC.

J is TRBJ2-3 and V is TRBV28; D ambiguous. Germline lookup yields CDR1 MDHEN and CDR2 SYDVKM. The ends were cut back, 2 bases at V and 4 bases at J, with 13 bases in the middle. The length of the CDR3 is 15 residues. Written as DNA, the CDR3 is TGTGCCAGCAGTTTAACACACCTATTACCAGATACGCAGTATTTT. Translating it yields CASSLTHLLPDTQYF.